The sequence of this T cell receptor (beta chain) was determined in a study of blood T cell repertoires in COVID-19. Study as a whole: The United States, Italy and Spain were the sources of the acute and convalescent COVID-19 samples. The analysed material was cDNA or gDNA that came from T cells, B-cell-depleted T cells, or PBMCs.

Original data processing: Reference gene primer amplification in the assay estimated nucleated cell counts. Using immunoSEQ multiplex PCR, the repertoire was profiled, and TCRdb retains in-frame clones only, with some absent. V and J calls plus clone size are reproduced from that table; the DNA served to infer D and trimming. This sample carries some 200,000 clones, more than 75% of them seen once, and the ten largest clones take more than 5.5%. Germline CDR1 is SGHTA and CDR2 is FQGNSA. This CDR3 has 12 residues. Trimming left V 6 bases short and J 5 bases short, with 8 bases between. What was sequenced was peripheral blood. This receptor was taken from an elderly man with acute or convalescent COVID-19. The chain links TRBV7-2 to TRBJ2-1, with a tentative D call TRBD2 (6 bases). The CDR3 loop is CASRLANNEQFF. The CDR3 DNA reads TGTGCCAGCAGACTAGCAAACAATGAGCAGTTCTTC.